This is a list of T cell receptor beta chains from one sample in a study of control samples from healthy donors and cancer patients. Measured with immunoSEQ multiplex PCR; TCRdb has only the in-frame clones, and not every one. This repertoire shows some 65,000 clones, roughly 84% found once; its top ten account for about 3%. The material sequenced was PBMCs. The receptors derive from a woman in her 50s with lung cancer. Each CDR3 is given with its conserved first and last residue. The D gene is left open where the match is weak. Only some rows state a clone size, as once, few, many or a class for expanded clones.

d_gene | abundance | j_gene | v_gene | CDR3aa | CDR3nt
NA | NA | TRBJ1-2 | TRBV30 | CAWSAYSGGLYGYTF | TGTGCCTGGAGCGCGTATAGTGGGGGGCTGTATGGCTACACCTTC
TRBD2 | NA | TRBJ2-3 | TRBV3-1/TRBV3-2 | CASSQGLAGGAGDTQYF | TGTGCCAGCAGCCAGGGACTAGCGGGGGGGGCAGGGGATACGCAGTATTTT
TRBD1 | NA | TRBJ1-4 | TRBV5-1 | CASSLGQGREKLFF | TGCGCCAGCAGCTTGGGACAGGGGCGGGAAAAACTGTTTTTT
NA | NA | TRBJ2-2 | TRBV5-1 | CASSLAGQSAGELFF | TGCGCCAGCAGCTTGGCAGGACAGAGTGCCGGGGAGCTGTTTTTT
NA | NA | TRBJ1-5 | TRBV4-3 | CASSQDPVSNQPQHF | TGCGCCAGCAGCCAAGATCCCGTTAGCAATCAGCCCCAGCATTTT
NA | NA | TRBJ1-6 | TRBV27 | CASSQRPSGSYNSPLHF | TGTGCCAGCAGCCAGAGGCCATCAGGCTCCTATAATTCACCCCTCCACTTT
NA | NA | TRBJ2-7 | TRBV11-2 | CASSLILDGYEQYF | TGTGCCAGCAGCTTAATTTTGGACGGCTACGAGCAGTACTTC
NA | NA | TRBJ1-5 | TRBV18 | CASSPGEDQPQHF | TGTGCCAGCTCACCCGGGGAGGATCAGCCCCAGCATTTT
TRBD1 | NA | TRBJ2-5 | TRBV7-9 | CASSHRMIAQGETQYF | TGTGCCAGCAGCCACAGAATGATAGCACAGGGGGAGACCCAGTACTTC
NA | NA | TRBJ1-1 | TRBV19 | CASSIYGQEAFF | TGTGCCAGTAGTATATACGGACAGGAAGCTTTCTTT
NA | NA | TRBJ2-1 | TRBV11-3 | CASSLERGSYNEQFF | TGTGCCAGCAGCTTAGAGCGGGGATCTTACAATGAGCAGTTCTTC
NA | once | TRBJ1-2 | TRBV5-1 | CASSLETGGKGYTF | TGCGCCAGCAGCTTGGAGACAGGAGGTAAAGGCTACACCTTC
NA | NA | TRBJ2-5 | TRBV15 | CATSRDLQETQYF | TGTGCCACCAGCAGAGACCTCCAAGAGACCCAGTACTTC
TRBD1 | once | TRBJ2-7 | TRBV7-2 | CASSPSEGAFEQYF | TGTGCCAGCAGCCCATCCGAGGGGGCCTTTGAGCAGTACTTC
TRBD1 | NA | TRBJ2-3 | TRBV2 | CAGSGGQGASGDTQYF | TGTGCCGGCAGTGGCGGACAGGGCGCCTCGGGTGATACGCAGTATTTT
NA | NA | TRBJ2-1 | TRBV29-1 | CSVVSRNNEQFF | TGCAGCGTTGTATCCCGGAACAATGAGCAGTTCTTC
TRBD1 | few | TRBJ2-2 | TRBV7-2 | CASSLEVAGTGNTGELFF | TGTGCCAGCAGCTTAGAAGTAGCCGGGACAGGGAACACCGGGGAGCTGTTTTTT
NA | NA | TRBJ1-2 | TRBV4-1 | CASSQGVGYGYTF | TGCGCCAGCAGCCAGGGAGTTGGCTATGGCTACACCTTC
NA | NA | TRBJ2-6 | TRBV28 | CASSVSGRSSGANVLTF | TGTGCCAGCAGTGTCAGTGGGCGGAGCTCTGGGGCCAACGTCCTGACTTTC
NA | NA | TRBJ2-3 | TRBV21-1 | CASREPDRRGSTDTQYF | TGTGCCAGCAGAGAACCAGACAGGAGGGGTAGCACAGATACGCAGTATTTT
NA | NA | TRBJ2-4 | TRBV5-4 | CASSLVQGPFPLAKNIQYF | TGTGCCAGCAGCTTGGTGCAGGGGCCCTTCCCTCTAGCCAAAAACATTCAGTACTTC
NA | NA | TRBJ1-4 | TRBV6-5 | CASSILGQLNEKLFF | TGTGCCAGCAGTATTCTAGGACAGTTAAATGAAAAACTGTTTTTT
NA | NA | TRBJ1-1 | TRBV24-1 | CATSDLRGTEAFF | TGTGCCACCAGTGATTTAAGGGGCACTGAAGCTTTCTTT
NA | NA | TRBJ1-5 | TRBV20-1 | CSASPLVGNQPQHF | TGCAGTGCTAGTCCACTGGTCGGCAATCAGCCCCAGCATTTT
TRBD1 | NA | TRBJ1-1 | TRBV5-4 | CASSPGTGRDTEAFF | TGTGCCAGCAGCCCGGGGACAGGGCGGGACACTGAAGCTTTCTTT
NA | once | TRBJ2-7 | TRBV6-6 | CASGLGDPTIYEQYF | TGTGCCAGCGGCCTCGGGGACCCTACGATCTACGAGCAGTACTTC
NA | NA | TRBJ1-2 | TRBV12-3/TRBV12-4 | CASSLIQGYGYTF | TGTGCCAGCAGTTTGATCCAGGGCTATGGCTACACCTTC
NA | NA | TRBJ1-1 | TRBV7-6 | CASGDPESTEAFF | TGTGCCAGCGGGGACCCTGAGAGCACTGAAGCTTTCTTT
TRBD1 | NA | TRBJ2-2 | TRBV30 | CAGGQGRTGELFF | TGTGCCGGAGGACAGGGGCGCACCGGGGAGCTGTTTTTT
TRBD1 | NA | TRBJ1-6 | TRBV6-4 | CASSGTGYNSPLHF | TGTGCCAGCAGTGGGACAGGGTATAATTCACCCCTCCACTTT
NA | NA | TRBJ1-2 | TRBV15 | CATSRPDRSYGYTF | TGTGCCACCAGCAGACCCGACAGGTCTTATGGCTACACCTTC
NA | few | TRBJ2-2 | TRBV19 | CASKVSLTGELFF | TGTGCCAGTAAGGTATCCCTAACCGGGGAGCTGTTTTTT
TRBD1 | few | TRBJ2-2 | TRBV9 | CASSAGQGGIGELFF | TGTGCCAGCAGCGCCGGACAGGGGGGGATCGGGGAGCTGTTTTTT
TRBD2 | NA | TRBJ2-3 | TRBV27 | CASSLRLRTSGGLLTDTQYF | TGTGCCAGCAGTTTACGTCTAAGGACTAGCGGGGGTCTACTCACAGATACGCAGTATTTT
NA | once | TRBJ1-1 | TRBV9 | CASSVDPGRLNTEAFF | TGTGCCAGCAGCGTAGATCCGGGACGGCTTAACACTGAAGCTTTCTTT
NA | NA | TRBJ2-7 | TRBV11-2 | CASSFEGTGSGEQYF | TGTGCCAGCAGCTTTGAGGGCACAGGGTCGGGCGAGCAGTACTTC
NA | once | TRBJ1-1 | TRBV10-3 | CAMRRDGPNTEAFF | TGTGCCATGCGTCGAGACGGTCCGAACACTGAAGCTTTCTTT
NA | few | TRBJ2-4 | TRBV5-1 | CASSLGLAKNIQYF | TGCGCCAGCAGCCTCGGTTTAGCCAAAAACATTCAGTACTTC
NA | once | TRBJ1-4 | TRBV18 | CASSPPSGVNEKLFF | TGTGCCAGCTCACCACCTTCCGGAGTTAATGAAAAACTGTTTTTT
NA | NA | TRBJ2-3 | TRBV3-1/TRBV3-2 | CASSHVRGFTDTQYF | TGTGCCAGCAGCCACGTCAGGGGATTCACAGATACGCAGTATTTT
TRBD2 | NA | TRBJ2-7 | TRBV9 | CASSKLLGLEYEQYF | TGTGCCAGCAGCAAACTTCTAGGACTAGAGTACGAGCAGTACTTC